The 21 T cell receptor beta chains below come from one sample, sequenced in a study of PD-1 blockade in classical Hodgkin lymphoma. Every patient had relapsed following autologous stem cell transplantation, and cohorts differed in brentuximab vedotin exposure. TCRdb's table, derived via immunoSEQ multiplex PCR, lists solely in-frame clones and lacks some. The sample has tens of thousands of clones; around 90% are singletons. Material: peripheral blood mononuclear cells (PBMCs), obtained before the second cycle of nivolumab. The receptor source for this set is a human donor with classical Hodgkin lymphoma.

J is TRBJ1-1 and V is TRBV10-3; TRBD1 is a possible D gene (5 bases). V lost 6 bases, J lost 1 base, and 12 bases lay in between. The germline V gene has CDR1 ENHRY and CDR2 SYGVKD. The CDR3 contains 14 residues. DNA for the CDR3: TGTGCCATCAGAGACCTCGGGGGGAACACTGAAGCTTTCTTT. It specifies CAIRDLGGNTEAFF.

CDR3 region: CASRLGLAGGRSYNEQFF. Written as DNA, the CDR3 is TGTGCCAGCAGGCTAGGACTAGCGGGTGGCCGATCCTACAATGAGCAGTTCTTC. The chain carries TRBV11-3 and TRBJ2-1, with 11 bases matching TRBD2. Trimming cost V 6 bases and J 1 base; bases outside gene matches: 11. CDR3 length equals 18 residues. CDR1 SGHNT and CDR2 YENEEA come from the germline V gene.

The chain uses TRBV6-1 and TRBJ1-3, with 10 bases aligning to TRBD1. The CDR3 has 15 residues. Looked up from germline, CDR1 is MNHNS and CDR2 is SASEGT. V lost 6 bases to trimming and J lost 2 bases; unmatched junction nucleotides: 4. CDR3 in DNA: TGTGCCAGCAGGGAGACAGGGGGCACTGGAAACACCATATATTTT. It encodes CASRETGGTGNTIYF.

This clone occurred a few times. The V and J genes are TRBV2 and TRBJ1-1; D possibly corresponds to TRBD1 (5 bases). The CDR3 consists of 11 residues. CDR1 is SNHLY, CDR2 FYNNEI, per germline. V lost 8 bases and J 6 bases, leaving 10 bases between the germline ends. In DNA form, the CDR3 reads TGTGCCAGCCAGCAGGGCCCTGAAGCTTTCTTT. It encodes CASQQGPEAFF.

The chain uses TRBV18 and TRBJ2-1; the D is unclear. The CDR3 has 13 amino acids. V was trimmed by 2 bases and J by 5 bases, leaving 7 bases between them. The germline V gene encodes CDR1 KGHSH and CDR2 LQKENI. The CDR3 here is CASSPTSDNEQFF. CDR3 DNA sequence: TGTGCCAGCTCACCAACCTCGGACAATGAGCAGTTCTTC.

The chain links TRBV25-1 to TRBJ2-7, with D unresolved. Trimming took 6 bases from V and 0 from J, leaving 12 bases between them. This CDR3 is built from 14 residues. In germline, CDR1 is MGHDK, CDR2 SYGVNS. CDR3 protein: CASRTLANSYEQYF. For the CDR3, the DNA is TGTGCCAGCAGGACTTTGGCCAACTCCTACGAGCAGTACTTC.

This clone was detected only once. The chain recombines TRBV7-3 with TRBJ2-2, with D perhaps matching TRBD2 (7 bases). V was cut by 0 bases and J by 4 bases, with 15 bases left in between. This CDR3 has 17 residues. Germline loops: CDR1 SGHTA, CDR2 FQGTGA. In DNA form, the CDR3 reads TGTGCCAGCAGCTTAACCCCGGGGGGCGAAGGCACCGGGGAGCTGTTTTTT. This encodes CASSLTPGGEGTGELFF.

By proportion, this clone is medium-sized. The CDR3: CASSRDRGYQPQHF. The CDR3 region has the DNA TGTGCCAGCAGTCGGGACAGGGGGTATCAGCCCCAGCATTTT. The chain has TRBV27 and TRBJ1-5, with TRBD1 identical over 11 bases. Trimming at V came to 5 bases and at J to 5 bases, leaving 2 bases not matched to a gene. Looked up from germline, CDR1 is MNHEY and CDR2 is SMNVEV (reference sequence). The CDR3 covers 14 residues.

The chain uses TRBV19 and TRBJ2-5; tentative D call: TRBD1 (5 bases). With the DNA end fitting TRBJ2-7 better, the J assignment may be wrong. Germline V lookup: CDR1 LNHDA, CDR2 SQIVND (reference sequence). The CDR3 covers 14 residues. CDR3 residues: CASSKGGDSYEQYF. The CDR3 region has the DNA TGTGCCAGTAGTAAAGGCGGTGACAGCTACGAGCAGTACTTC.

The chain uses TRBV29-1 and TRBJ2-7; D uncertain. The V and J ends lost 4 bases and 3 bases respectively, with 19 bases between them. CDR3 size: 15 residues. From germline, CDR1 is SQVTM and CDR2 ANQGSEA. In DNA form, the CDR3 reads TGCAGCGTTGTCTTCAACCGCCGCTCAGACTACGAGCAGTACTTC. Translated: CSVVFNRRSDYEQYF.

This clone was recorded once. The V and J genes are TRBV6-1 and TRBJ2-5, with 14 positions matching TRBD2. V dropped 5 bases and J dropped 5; count of bases not matched to a gene: 4. This CDR3 comprises 15 residues. Germline values: CDR1 MNHNS, CDR2 SASEGT. The CDR3 here is CASSPGTSGSETQYF. The CDR3 nucleotides are TGTGCCAGCAGTCCGGGGACTAGCGGGAGTGAGACCCAGTACTTC.

The chain couples TRBV2 to TRBJ1-5; D not certain. Per the germline V gene, CDR1 is SNHLY and CDR2 is FYNNEI. This CDR3 region has 13 residues. V was cut by 5 bases and J by 8 bases, with 13 bases left in between. Written as DNA, the CDR3 is TGTGCCAGCAGTTTTAGCGCTGGGGAGCCCCAGCATTTT. It codes for CASSFSAGEPQHF.

The V and J genes are TRBV5-1 and TRBJ2-1; 7 bases fit TRBD2. V gave up 0 bases and J gave up 3 bases; unmatched junction bases: 3. Germline loops: CDR1 SGHRS, CDR2 YFSETQ. The CDR3 length is 15 residues. DNA for the CDR3: TGCGCCAGCAGCTTGGTGGCGGGAGACTACAATGAGCAGTTCTTC. Its translation: CASSLVAGDYNEQFF.

The CDR3 DNA is TGTGCCAGCAGCTTAGAAACAGGGAATAGCAATCAGCCCCAGCATTTT. This codes for CASSLETGNSNQPQHF. The rearrangement uses TRBV7-8 and TRBJ1-5, with TRBD1 as a possible D gene (6 bases). This CDR3 region has 16 residues. CDR1 is SGHVS and CDR2 is FQNEAQ in the germline V gene. With 1 base removed from V and 0 bases from J, the gap between germline ends came to 10 bases.

A note on this clone: Other DNA sequences within the sample encode an identical CDR3. The DNA of the CDR3 is TGTGCCAGCTCACCACAGGGAAATGAGCAGTTCTTC. Translation: CASSPQGNEQFF. This chain links TRBV18 with TRBJ2-1, with D hard to call. Germline V lookup: CDR1 KGHSH, CDR2 LQKENI. The CDR3 extends over 12 amino acids. Trimming took 1 base from V and 7 from J, leaving 5 bases between them.

The rearrangement links TRBV7-9 to TRBJ1-4; unclear D gene. CDR1 is SEHNR and CDR2 is FQNEAQ in the germline V gene (reference sequence). There are 15 residues in the CDR3. The germline V and J ends were trimmed by 1 base and 0 bases, with 6 bases remaining between them. The CDR3 region is CASSLVGATNEKLFF. Written as DNA, the CDR3 is TGTGCCAGCAGCTTAGTCGGCGCAACTAATGAAAAACTGTTTTTT.

The gene calls are TRBV6-5 and TRBJ1-1; no definite D call. The CDR3 loop spans 14 amino acids. Germline loops: CDR1 MNHEY, CDR2 SVGAGI. Trimming shortened V by 5 bases and J by 6 bases, and 16 bases separated the two germline ends. CDR3 sequence: CASSLGVASAEAFF. The DNA for the CDR3 is TGTGCCAGCAGTCTCGGGGTTGCCAGCGCTGAAGCTTTCTTT.

This clone turned up a few times. One end of the junction fails to match germline, which may point to a read error. The chain is built from TRBV30 and TRBJ1-1, with D hard to call. CDR3 length: 11 residues. CDR1 and CDR2 from the germline V gene are GTSNPN and SVGIG (reference sequence). The CDR3 region has the DNA TGTGCCTGGACACCCTATCTATTTGCATTTTTT. Its translation is CAWTPYLFAFF.

The chain recombines TRBV10-3 with TRBJ1-5, with D possibly matching TRBD1 (5 bases). V was shortened by 2 bases and J by 6 bases, with 14 bases between the two germline ends. The CDR3 contains 15 residues. Germline lookup yields CDR1 ENHRY and CDR2 SYGVKD. In DNA, the CDR3 is TGTGCCATCAGTGAGAATACGGGGGTAGGTCAGCCCCAGCATTTT. Translation: CAISENTGVGQPQHF.

The chain recombines TRBV4-1 with TRBJ1-2; D is possibly TRBD1 (5 bases). There are 15 residues in the CDR3. Deletions cut 1 base from V and 6 bases from J, with 15 bases between. Germline V gene data show CDR1 as MGHRA and CDR2 as YSYEKL. CDR3 loop: CASSQVRLGEDGYTF. Here the CDR3 DNA reads TGCGCCAGCAGCCAAGTCAGGTTAGGGGAGGATGGCTACACCTTC.

V and J are TRBV11-2 and TRBJ2-1, with unresolved D. This CDR3 comprises 12 residues. Looked up from germline, CDR1 is SGHAT and CDR2 is FQNNGV. Trimming cost V 4 bases and J 7 bases, with 8 bases left between them. CDR3 in amino acids: CASSSSWNEQFF. The DNA of the CDR3 is TGTGCCAGCAGCTCTAGTTGGAATGAGCAGTTCTTC.